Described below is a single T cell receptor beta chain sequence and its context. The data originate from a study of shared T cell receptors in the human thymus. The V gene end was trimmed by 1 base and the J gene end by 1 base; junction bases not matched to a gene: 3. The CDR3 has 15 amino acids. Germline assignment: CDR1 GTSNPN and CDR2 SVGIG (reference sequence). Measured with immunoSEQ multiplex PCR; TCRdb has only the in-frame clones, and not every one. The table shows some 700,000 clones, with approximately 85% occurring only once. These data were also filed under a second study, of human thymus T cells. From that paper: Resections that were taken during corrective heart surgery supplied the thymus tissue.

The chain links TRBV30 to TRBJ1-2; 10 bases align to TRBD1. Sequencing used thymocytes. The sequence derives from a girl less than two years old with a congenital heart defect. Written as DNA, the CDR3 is TGTGCCTGGAGTGAGTGGGACAGGGGTAACTATGGCTACACCTTC. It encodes CAWSEWDRGNYGYTF.